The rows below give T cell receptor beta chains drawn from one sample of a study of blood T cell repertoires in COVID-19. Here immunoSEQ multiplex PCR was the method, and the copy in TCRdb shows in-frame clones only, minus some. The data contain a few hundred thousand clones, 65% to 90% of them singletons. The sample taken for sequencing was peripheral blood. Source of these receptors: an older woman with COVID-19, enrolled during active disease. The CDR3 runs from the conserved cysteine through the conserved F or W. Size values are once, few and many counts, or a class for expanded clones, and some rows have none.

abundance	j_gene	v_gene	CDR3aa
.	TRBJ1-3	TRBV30	CAWSADRAGGNTIYF
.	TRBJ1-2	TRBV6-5	CASSLDRGGYTF
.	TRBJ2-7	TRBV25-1	CASSEQGRESEQYF
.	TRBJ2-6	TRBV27	CASSLSKGQGTGANVLTF
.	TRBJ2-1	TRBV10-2	CASRRDNEQFF
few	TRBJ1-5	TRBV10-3	CATGQGNDQPQHF
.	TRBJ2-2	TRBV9	CASSVRGLGTGELFF
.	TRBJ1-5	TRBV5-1	CASSFGQNQPQHF
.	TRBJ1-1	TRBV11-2	CASSSTSGAANTEAFF
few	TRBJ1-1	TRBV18	CASSPPRTGYGEAFF
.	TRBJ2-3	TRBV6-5	CASSYGTFITDTQYF
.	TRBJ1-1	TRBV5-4	CASSLGAGSFHTEAFF
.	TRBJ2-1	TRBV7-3	CASSLNMRGSSYNEQFF
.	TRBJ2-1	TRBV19	CASRMGQDNFF
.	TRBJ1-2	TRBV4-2	CASSQGEQGYYGYTF
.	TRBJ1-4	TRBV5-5	CASSQEGLKDEKLFF
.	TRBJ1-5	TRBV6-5	CASKLSGNAQPQHF
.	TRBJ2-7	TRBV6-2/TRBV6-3	CASSYSASSSYEQYF
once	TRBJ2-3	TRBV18	CASSPSPSTDTQYF
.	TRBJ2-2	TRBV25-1	CASSPWDSSLGELFF